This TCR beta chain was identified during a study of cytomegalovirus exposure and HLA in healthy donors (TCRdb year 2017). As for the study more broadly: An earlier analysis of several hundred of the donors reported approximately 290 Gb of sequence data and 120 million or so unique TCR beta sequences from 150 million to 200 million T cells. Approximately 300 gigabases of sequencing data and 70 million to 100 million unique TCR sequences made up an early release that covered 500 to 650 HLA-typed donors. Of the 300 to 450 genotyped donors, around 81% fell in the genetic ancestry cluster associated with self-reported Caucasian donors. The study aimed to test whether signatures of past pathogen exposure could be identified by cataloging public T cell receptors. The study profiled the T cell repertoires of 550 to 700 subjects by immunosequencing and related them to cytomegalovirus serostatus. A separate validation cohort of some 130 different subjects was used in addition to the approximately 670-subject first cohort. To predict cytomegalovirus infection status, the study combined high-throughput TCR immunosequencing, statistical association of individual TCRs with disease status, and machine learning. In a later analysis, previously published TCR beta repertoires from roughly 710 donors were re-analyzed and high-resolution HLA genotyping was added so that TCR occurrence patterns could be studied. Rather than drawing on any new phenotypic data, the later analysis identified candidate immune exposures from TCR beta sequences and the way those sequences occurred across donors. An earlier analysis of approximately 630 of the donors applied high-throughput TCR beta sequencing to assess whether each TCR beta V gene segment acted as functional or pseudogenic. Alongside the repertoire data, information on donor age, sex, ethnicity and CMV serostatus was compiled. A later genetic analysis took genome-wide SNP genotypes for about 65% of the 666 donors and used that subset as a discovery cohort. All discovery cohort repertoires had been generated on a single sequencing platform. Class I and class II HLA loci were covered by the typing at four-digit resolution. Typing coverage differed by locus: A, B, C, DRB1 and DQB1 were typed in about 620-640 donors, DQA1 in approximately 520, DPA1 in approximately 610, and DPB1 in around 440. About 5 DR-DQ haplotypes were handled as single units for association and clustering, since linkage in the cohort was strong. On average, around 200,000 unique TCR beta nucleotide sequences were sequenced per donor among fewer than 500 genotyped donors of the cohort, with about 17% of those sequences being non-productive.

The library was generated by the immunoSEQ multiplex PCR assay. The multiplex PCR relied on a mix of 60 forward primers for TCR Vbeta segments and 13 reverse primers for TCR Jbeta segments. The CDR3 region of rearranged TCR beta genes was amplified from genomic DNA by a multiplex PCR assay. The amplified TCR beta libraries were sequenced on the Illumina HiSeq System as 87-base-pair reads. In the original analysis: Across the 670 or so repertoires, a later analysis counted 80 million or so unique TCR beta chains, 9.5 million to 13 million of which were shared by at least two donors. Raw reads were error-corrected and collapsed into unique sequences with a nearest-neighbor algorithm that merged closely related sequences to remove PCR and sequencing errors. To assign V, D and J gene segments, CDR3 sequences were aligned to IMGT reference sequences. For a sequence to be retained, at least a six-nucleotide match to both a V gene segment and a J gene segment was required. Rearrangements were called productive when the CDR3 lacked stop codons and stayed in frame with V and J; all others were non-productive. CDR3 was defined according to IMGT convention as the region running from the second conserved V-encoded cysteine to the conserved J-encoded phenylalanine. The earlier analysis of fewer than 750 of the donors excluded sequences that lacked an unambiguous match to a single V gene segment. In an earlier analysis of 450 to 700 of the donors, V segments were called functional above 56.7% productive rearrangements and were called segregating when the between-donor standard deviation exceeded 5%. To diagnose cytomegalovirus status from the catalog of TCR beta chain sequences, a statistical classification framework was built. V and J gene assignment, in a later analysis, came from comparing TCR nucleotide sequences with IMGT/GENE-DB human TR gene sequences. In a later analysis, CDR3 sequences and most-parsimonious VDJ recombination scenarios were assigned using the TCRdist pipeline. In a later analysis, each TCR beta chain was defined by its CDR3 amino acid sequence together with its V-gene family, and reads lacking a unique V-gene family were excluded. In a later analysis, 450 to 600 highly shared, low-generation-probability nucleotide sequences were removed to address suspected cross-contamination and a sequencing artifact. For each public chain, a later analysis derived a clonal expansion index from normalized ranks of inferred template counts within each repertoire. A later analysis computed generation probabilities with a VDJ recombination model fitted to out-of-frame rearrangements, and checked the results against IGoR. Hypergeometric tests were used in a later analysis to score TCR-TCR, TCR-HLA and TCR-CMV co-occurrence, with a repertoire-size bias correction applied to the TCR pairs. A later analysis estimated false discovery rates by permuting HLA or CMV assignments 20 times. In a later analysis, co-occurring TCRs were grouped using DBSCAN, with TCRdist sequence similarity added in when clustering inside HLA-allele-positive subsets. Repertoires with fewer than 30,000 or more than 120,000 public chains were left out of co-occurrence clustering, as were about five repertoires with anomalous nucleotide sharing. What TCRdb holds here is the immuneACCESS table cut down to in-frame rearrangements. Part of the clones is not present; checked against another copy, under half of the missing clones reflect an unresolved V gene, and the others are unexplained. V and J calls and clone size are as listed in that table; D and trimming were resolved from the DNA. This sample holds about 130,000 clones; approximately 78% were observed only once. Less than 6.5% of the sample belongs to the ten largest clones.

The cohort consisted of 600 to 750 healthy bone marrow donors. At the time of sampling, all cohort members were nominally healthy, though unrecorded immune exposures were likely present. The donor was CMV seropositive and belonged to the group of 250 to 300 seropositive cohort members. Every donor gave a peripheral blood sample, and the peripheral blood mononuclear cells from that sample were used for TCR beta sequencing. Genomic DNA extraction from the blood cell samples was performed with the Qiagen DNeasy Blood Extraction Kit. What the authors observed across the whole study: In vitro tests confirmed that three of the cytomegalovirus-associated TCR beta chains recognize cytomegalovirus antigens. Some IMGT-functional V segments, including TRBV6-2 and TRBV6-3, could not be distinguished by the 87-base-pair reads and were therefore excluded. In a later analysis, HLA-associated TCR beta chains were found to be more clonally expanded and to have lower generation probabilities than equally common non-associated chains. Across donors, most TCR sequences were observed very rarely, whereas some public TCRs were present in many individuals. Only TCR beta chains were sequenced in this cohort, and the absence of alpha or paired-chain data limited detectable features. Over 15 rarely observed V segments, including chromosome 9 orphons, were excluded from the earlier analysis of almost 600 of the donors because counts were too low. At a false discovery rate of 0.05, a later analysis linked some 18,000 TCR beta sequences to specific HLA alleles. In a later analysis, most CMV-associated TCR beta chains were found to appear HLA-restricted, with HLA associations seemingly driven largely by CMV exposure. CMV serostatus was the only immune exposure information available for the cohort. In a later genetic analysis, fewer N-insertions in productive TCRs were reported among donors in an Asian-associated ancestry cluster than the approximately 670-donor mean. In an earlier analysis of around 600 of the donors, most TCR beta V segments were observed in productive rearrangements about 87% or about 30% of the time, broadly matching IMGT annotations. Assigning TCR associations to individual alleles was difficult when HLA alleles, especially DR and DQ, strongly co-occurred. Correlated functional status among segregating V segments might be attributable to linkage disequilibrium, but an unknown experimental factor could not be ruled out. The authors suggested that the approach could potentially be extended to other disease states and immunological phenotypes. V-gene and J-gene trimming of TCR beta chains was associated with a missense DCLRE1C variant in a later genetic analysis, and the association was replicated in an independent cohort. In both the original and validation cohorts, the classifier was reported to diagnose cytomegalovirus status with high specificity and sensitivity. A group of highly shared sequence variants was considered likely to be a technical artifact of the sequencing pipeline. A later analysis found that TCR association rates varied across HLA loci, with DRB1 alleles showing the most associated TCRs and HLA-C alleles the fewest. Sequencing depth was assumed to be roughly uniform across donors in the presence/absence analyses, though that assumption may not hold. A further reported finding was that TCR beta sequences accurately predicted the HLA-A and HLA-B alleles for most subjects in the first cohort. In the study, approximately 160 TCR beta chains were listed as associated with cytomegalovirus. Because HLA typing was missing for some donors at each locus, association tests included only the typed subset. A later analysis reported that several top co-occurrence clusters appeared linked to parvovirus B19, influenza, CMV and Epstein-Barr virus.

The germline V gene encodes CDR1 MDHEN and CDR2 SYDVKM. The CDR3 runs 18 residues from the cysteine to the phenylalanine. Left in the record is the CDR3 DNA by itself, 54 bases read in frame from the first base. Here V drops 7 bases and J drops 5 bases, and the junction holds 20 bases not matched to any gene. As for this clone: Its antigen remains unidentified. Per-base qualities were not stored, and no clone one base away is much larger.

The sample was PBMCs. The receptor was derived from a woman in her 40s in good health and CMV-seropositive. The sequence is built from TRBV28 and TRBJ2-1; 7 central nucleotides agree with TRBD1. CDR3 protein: CASKVRQGLIGANNEQFF. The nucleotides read TGTGCCAGCAAGGTGAGACAGGGATTGATAGGGGCCAACAATGAGCAGTTCTTC.